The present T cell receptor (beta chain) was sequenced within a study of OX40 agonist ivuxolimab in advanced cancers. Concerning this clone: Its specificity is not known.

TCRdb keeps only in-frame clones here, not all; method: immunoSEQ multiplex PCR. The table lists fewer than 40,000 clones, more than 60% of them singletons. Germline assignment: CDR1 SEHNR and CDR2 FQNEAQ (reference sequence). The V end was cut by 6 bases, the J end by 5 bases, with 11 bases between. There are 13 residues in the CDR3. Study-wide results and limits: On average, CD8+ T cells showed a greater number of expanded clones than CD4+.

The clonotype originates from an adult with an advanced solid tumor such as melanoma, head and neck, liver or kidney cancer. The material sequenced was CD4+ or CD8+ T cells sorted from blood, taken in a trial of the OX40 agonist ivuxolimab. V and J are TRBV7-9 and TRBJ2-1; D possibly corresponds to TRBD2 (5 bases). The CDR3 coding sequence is TGTGCCAGCAGACCTGGACTGAACAATGAGCAGTTCTTC. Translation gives CASRPGLNNEQFF.